The 19 T cell receptor beta chains below were found in one sample sequenced in a study of vaccination effects on CD4 cells after COVID-19. ViraFEST assay sequencing came after antigen-specific CD4+ T cells were expanded with viral peptide pools. Cells that had been cultured for 10 days were the source of isolated CD4+ T cells. Sometime from March through December 2020, the person acquired a SARS-CoV-2 infection that PCR confirmed. TCRdb keeps only in-frame clones here, not all; method: immunoSEQ multiplex PCR. The repertoire holds 17,000 or so clones, with 60% to 80% as singletons. Their cognate antigens are unknown. The starting material was CD4+ T cells from PBMCs cultured with SARS-CoV-2 spike peptides, obtained before COVID-19 vaccination. The receptors originated from a human donor who had a prior SARS-CoV-2 infection.

The chain links TRBV4-2 to TRBJ2-4; a weak D match, TRBD2 (5 bases). Germline lookup yields CDR1 LGHNA and CDR2 YNFKEQ. The CDR3 sequence is 18 residues long. V was clipped by 0 bases and J by 0 bases, with 15 bases between them. CDR3 residues: CASSQDTRLAVAKNIQYF. The CDR3 coding sequence is TGTGCCAGCAGCCAAGATACCCGCCTAGCAGTAGCCAAAAACATTCAGTACTTC.

This clone was seen once. The V call is TRBV30, the J call TRBJ2-4; D is unresolved. This CDR3 contains 13 residues. The V and J ends lost 5 bases and 2 bases respectively, with 10 bases between them. Per the germline V gene, CDR1 is GTSNPN and CDR2 is SVGIG (reference sequence). CDR3 bases: TGTGCCTGGCTAACCCCCCCCAAAAACATTCAGTACTTC. It specifies CAWLTPPKNIQYF.

The chain employs TRBV3-1 (or the pseudogene TRBV3-2) and TRBJ1-4; the match to TRBD1 covers 8 bases. With 4 bases clipped from V and 6 bases from J, the junction kept 7 bases outside the gene matches. Per germline, CDR1 LGHDT and CDR2 YNNKEL (reference sequence). This CDR3 region has 15 residues. CDR3 sequence reads: CASSPGQGSYEKLFF. CDR3 in DNA: TGTGCCAGCAGCCCCGGACAGGGATCATATGAAAAACTGTTTTTT.

This chain uses TRBV15 with TRBJ1-2; D is perhaps TRBD1 (6 bases). This CDR3 has 13 amino acids. V lost 5 bases to trimming and J lost 7 bases, with 14 bases between them. CDR1 and CDR2 (germline): LNHNV, YYDKDF (reference sequence). The CDR3 spells CATSGGRPSGYTF. DNA of the CDR3: TGTGCCACCAGCGGGGGCCGACCCAGTGGCTACACCTTC.

V usage is TRBV24-1 and J usage is TRBJ1-4; possibly TRBD1 for D (6 bases). The CDR3 is 15 residues long. V was trimmed by 4 bases and J by 8 bases, leaving 16 bases between them. Germline CDR1 and CDR2: KGHDR and SFDVKD. CDR3 residues: CATSDPRGAGEKLFF. The CDR3 nucleotides are TGTGCCACCAGTGACCCCCGGGGGGCTGGGGAAAAACTGTTTTTT.

The gene calls are TRBV10-3 and TRBJ1-5, with D tentatively TRBD1 (5 bases). The V end was cut by 0 bases, the J end by 4 bases, with 10 bases between. The CDR3 runs 15 residues. From germline, CDR1 is ENHRY and CDR2 SYGVKD. In DNA, the CDR3 is TGTGCCATCAGTGAGTCGACCCGACAGAATCAGCCCCAGCATTTT. Translated: CAISESTRQNQPQHF.

V is TRBV19 and J is TRBJ1-3; maybe TRBD1 (5 bases). Trimming shortened V by 6 bases and J by 8 bases, and 14 bases separated the two germline ends. The germline V gene has CDR1 LNHDA and CDR2 SQIVND (reference sequence). The CDR3 has 13 residues. The CDR3 region is CASSQAWGDTIYF. CDR3 coding DNA: TGTGCCAGTAGCCAAGCGTGGGGCGACACCATATATTTT.

The chain recombines TRBV15 with TRBJ2-7; tentatively, D is TRBD2 (6 bases). Deletions cut 0 bases from V and 5 bases from J, with 11 bases between. CDR1 is LNHNV and CDR2 is YYDKDF in the germline V gene (reference sequence). This CDR3 has 14 residues. In DNA form, the CDR3 reads TGTGCCACCAGCAGAGATTTACTAGCCCACGAGCAGTACTTC. This gives the protein CATSRDLLAHEQYF.

The genes are TRBV11-3 and TRBJ2-7; 13 bases are shared with TRBD2. The germline gives CDR1 SGHNT, CDR2 YENEEA. CDR3 size: 16 residues. The J segment lost 6 bases and the V segment lost 3 bases, leaving 8 bases of the junction unmatched. The CDR3 is CASSFRQRTSGSEQYF. The CDR3 DNA reads as TGTGCCAGCAGCTTTCGACAGAGGACTAGCGGGAGCGAGCAGTACTTC.

CDR3 sequence (DNA): TGTGCCAGCCGATTGGGACAGGGTTATGGCTACACCTTC. It translates to CASRLGQGYGYTF. V is TRBV2 and J is TRBJ1-2; 9 positions match TRBD1. The CDR3 covers 13 residues. J gave up 5 bases and V 8 bases, and 6 bases lay outside the gene matches. Germline V gene lookup returns CDR1 SNHLY and CDR2 FYNNEI. Drawing the rest from reference TRBV2 and TRBJ1-2, the complete variable domain is EPEVTQTPSHQVTQMGQEVILRCVPISNHLYFYWYRQILGQKVEFLVSFYNNEISEKSEIFDDQFSVERPDGSNFTLKIRSTKLEDSAMYFCASRLGQGYGYTFGSGTRLTVV.

The chain uses TRBV28 and TRBJ2-1; 10 bases align to TRBD2. With 3 bases clipped from V and 4 bases from J, the junction kept 6 bases outside the gene matches. The CDR3 is 16 amino acids. Germline V lookup: CDR1 MDHEN, CDR2 SYDVKM. The CDR3 sequence: CASSLFSGGSYNEQFF. CDR3 bases: TGTGCCAGCAGTTTGTTTAGCGGGGGGTCTTACAATGAGCAGTTCTTC.

For this clone: As the CDR3 is not closed by the conserved phenylalanine or tryptophan, this likely results from a read error. It is unclear where the CDR3 begins or ends on the DNA, so no DNA is shown, and the CDR3 is as TCRdb lists it. The chain joins TRBV28 to TRBJ2-6; TRBD1, as called in the table, went unchecked against the DNA. The CDR3 region is 10 residues in length, termini included. From germline, CDR1 is MDHEN and CDR2 SYDVKM. CDR3 loop: CASNLLTPSR.

V and J are TRBV19 and TRBJ1-6, with no clear D. The CDR3 consists of 12 residues. CDR1 and CDR2 from the germline V gene are LNHDA and SQIVND (reference sequence). V was pared by 3 bases and J by 8 bases, with 5 bases between. Here the CDR3 DNA reads TGTGCCAGTAGTATGAGGGATTCACCCCTCCACTTT. This gives the protein CASSMRDSPLHF. Complete variable domain (other parts from reference TRBV19 and TRBJ1-6): DGGITQSPKYLFRKEGQNVTLSCEQNLNHDAMYWYRQDPGQGLRLIYYSQIVNDFQKGDIAEGYSVSREKKESFPLTVTSAQKNPTAFYLCASSMRDSPLHFGNGTRLTVT.

This clone has a handful of counts. The chain combines TRBV7-2 with TRBJ2-5; 10 bases are shared with TRBD2. The CDR3 runs 15 residues. V trimming: 2 bases; J trimming: 5 bases; junction bases outside the gene matches: 5. Germline V gene sequence: CDR1 SGHTA, CDR2 FQGNSA. Written as DNA, the CDR3 is TGTGCCAGCAGCTTACAAACTAGCGGGATCGAGACCCAGTACTTC. Amino acids: CASSLQTSGIETQYF.

CDR3 bases: TGTGCCAGTAGTCCATCAGTTAGCAATCAGCCCCAGCATTTT. Encoded protein: CASSPSVSNQPQHF. The rearrangement joins TRBV19 to TRBJ1-5; D gene uncertain. V dropped 5 bases and J dropped 0 bases, with 8 bases sitting between them. Germline V gene sequence: CDR1 LNHDA, CDR2 SQIVND (reference sequence). The CDR3 is 14 amino acids.

The genes are TRBV11-3 and TRBJ1-5; 7 bases match TRBD1. From germline, CDR1 is SGHNT and CDR2 YENEEA. The V segment lost 8 bases and the J segment 0 bases; nucleotides outside the gene matches: 16. The CDR3 contains 18 residues. This chain's CDR3 is CASYPGQERSYSNQPQHF. For the CDR3, the DNA is TGTGCCAGCTACCCAGGACAGGAAAGATCCTATAGCAATCAGCCCCAGCATTTT.

The DNA of the CDR3 is TGTGCCAGCAGTGAAGCTTTGAGCGGGAGTTATACAGATACGCAGTATTTT. This gives the protein CASSEALSGSYTDTQYF. The chain uses TRBV6-1 and TRBJ2-3; 8 nucleotides agree with TRBD2. Germline V gene lookup returns CDR1 MNHNS and CDR2 SASEGT. The CDR3 loop spans 17 amino acids. The V and J ends lost 0 bases and 3 bases, in that order; junction bases with no gene match: 8.

The CDR3 region has the DNA TGTGCCAGTAGTATCCGGGGCACAACAGAGAATGAGCAGTTCTTC. Its protein product is CASSIRGTTENEQFF. The chain carries TRBV19 and TRBJ2-1, with D perhaps TRBD1 or TRBD2 (5 bases each). The germline V and J ends were trimmed by 3 bases and 7 bases, with 16 bases remaining between them. Germline V CDR1 and CDR2: LNHDA, SQIVND (reference sequence). This CDR3 comprises 15 residues.

This chain uses TRBV7-2 with TRBJ2-7; 7 bases match TRBD2. The CDR3 has 17 amino acids. V gave up 1 base and J gave up 0 bases; unmatched junction bases: 9. Germline V gives CDR1 SGHTA, CDR2 FQGNSA. CDR3 protein: CASSLVWGGGSSYEQYF. CDR3 coding DNA: TGTGCCAGCAGCTTAGTTTGGGGCGGCGGGAGCTCCTACGAGCAGTACTTC.